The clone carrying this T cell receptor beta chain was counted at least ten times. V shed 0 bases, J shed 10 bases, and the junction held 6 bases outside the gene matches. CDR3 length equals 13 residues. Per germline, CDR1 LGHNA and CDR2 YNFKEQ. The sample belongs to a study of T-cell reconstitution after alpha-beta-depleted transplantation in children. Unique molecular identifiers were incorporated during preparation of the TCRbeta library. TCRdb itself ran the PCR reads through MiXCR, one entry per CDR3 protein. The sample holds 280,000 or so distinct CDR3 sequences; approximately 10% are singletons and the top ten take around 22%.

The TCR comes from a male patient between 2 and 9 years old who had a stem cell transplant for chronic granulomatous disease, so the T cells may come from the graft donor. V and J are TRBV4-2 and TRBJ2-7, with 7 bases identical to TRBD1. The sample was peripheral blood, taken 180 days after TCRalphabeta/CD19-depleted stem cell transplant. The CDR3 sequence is CASSQEGGSFQYF. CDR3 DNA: TGTGCCAGCAGCCAAGAAGGGGGCTCATTTCAGTACTTC.